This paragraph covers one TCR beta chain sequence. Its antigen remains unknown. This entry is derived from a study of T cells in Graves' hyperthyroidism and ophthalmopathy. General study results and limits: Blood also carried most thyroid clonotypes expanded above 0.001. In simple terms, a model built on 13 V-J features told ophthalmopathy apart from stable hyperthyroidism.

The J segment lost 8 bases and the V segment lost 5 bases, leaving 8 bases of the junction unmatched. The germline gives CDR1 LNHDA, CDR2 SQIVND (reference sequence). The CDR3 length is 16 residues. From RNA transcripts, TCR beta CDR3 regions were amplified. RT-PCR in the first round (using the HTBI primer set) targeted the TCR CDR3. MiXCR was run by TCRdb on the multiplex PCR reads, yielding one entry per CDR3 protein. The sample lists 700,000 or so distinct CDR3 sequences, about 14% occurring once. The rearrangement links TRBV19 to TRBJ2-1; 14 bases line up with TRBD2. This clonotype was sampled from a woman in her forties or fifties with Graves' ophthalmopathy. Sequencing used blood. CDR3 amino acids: CASSLGLAGGRDEQFF. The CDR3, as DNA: TGTGCCAGTAGTCTAGGACTAGCGGGAGGTCGTGATGAGCAGTTCTTC.